This T cell receptor (beta chain) was obtained from a study of blood T cell repertoires in COVID-19. Study-wide background: Samples of COVID-19 (acute and convalescent) were obtained from the United States, Italy and Spain.

Clones were sequenced by immunoSEQ multiplex PCR, and TCRdb holds only the in-frame ones, with some missing. The sample yields about 34,000 clones, 80% seen once. The V end lost 4 bases, the J end lost 0 bases, and 9 bases lay between the germline ends. The germline V gene encodes CDR1 GTSNPN and CDR2 SVGIG (reference sequence). CDR3 size: 13 residues. The rearrangement uses TRBV30 and TRBJ1-1; perhaps TRBD1 as D (5 bases). The TCR comes from a man aged 80 or over with acute or convalescent COVID-19. The sequencing sample was made of peripheral blood. In DNA form, the CDR3 reads TGTGCCTGGAAAAGGACAATGAACACTGAAGCTTTCTTT. This sequence encodes CAWKRTMNTEAFF.